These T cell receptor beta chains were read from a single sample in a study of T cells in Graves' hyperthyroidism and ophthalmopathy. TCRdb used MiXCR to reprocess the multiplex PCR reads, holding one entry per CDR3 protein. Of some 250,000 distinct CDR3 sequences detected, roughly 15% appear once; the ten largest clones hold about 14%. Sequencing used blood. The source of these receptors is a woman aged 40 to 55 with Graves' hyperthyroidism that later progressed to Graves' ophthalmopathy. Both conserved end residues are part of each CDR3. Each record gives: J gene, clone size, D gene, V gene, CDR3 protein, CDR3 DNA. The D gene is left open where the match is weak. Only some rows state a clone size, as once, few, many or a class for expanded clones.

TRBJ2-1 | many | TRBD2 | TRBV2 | CASIVGLAGGQAYNEQFF | TGTGCCAGCATTGTGGGACTAGCGGGAGGGCAAGCCTACAATGAGCAGTTCTTC
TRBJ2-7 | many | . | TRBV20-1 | CSARDPKGRGEQYF | TGCAGTGCTAGAGATCCGAAAGGACGAGGCGAGCAGTACTTC
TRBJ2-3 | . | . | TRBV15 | CATSLPGTGTADTQYF | TGTGCCACCAGCTTGCCTGGGACGGGGACTGCAGATACGCAGTATTTT
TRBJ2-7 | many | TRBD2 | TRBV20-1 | CSALSGRGSYEQYF | TGCAGTGCTCTGAGCGGGAGAGGCTCTTACGAGCAGTACTTC
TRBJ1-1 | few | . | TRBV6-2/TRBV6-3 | CASSPIPGPQTEAFF | TGTGCCAGCAGCCCGATTCCGGGTCCCCAAACTGAAGCTTTCTTT
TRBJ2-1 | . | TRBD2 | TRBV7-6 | CASSLLAGGPPGNEQFF | TGTGCCAGCAGCTTATTAGCGGGGGGACCCCCGGGCAATGAGCAGTTCTTC
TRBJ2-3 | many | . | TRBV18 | CASSPGQGYYPDTDTQYF | TGTGCCAGCTCACCAGGGCAGGGCTACTACCCCGACACAGATACGCAGTATTTT
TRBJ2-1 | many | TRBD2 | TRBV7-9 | CASSFSGTYNEQFF | TGTGCCAGCAGCTTTAGCGGGACCTACAATGAGCAGTTCTTC
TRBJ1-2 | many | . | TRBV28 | CASSPLLPYRRNYGYTF | TGTGCCAGCAGTCCCCTGTTACCCTATAGGAGGAACTATGGCTACACCTTC
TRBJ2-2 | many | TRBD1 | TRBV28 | CASSFRGTGGSGELFF | TGTGCCAGCAGTTTTCGAGGGACAGGGGGCTCCGGGGAGCTGTTTTTT
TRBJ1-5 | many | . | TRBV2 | CASNIDREQPQHF | TGTGCCAGCAACATAGACCGAGAGCAGCCCCAGCATTTT
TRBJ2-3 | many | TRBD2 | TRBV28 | CASSFLAGVPRTDTQYF | TGTGCCAGCAGTTTTCTAGCGGGAGTGCCCCGCACAGATACGCAGTATTTT
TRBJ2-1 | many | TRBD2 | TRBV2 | CASRLIAGGRGEQFF | TGTGCCAGCAGGCTCATAGCGGGAGGGCGCGGTGAGCAGTTCTTC
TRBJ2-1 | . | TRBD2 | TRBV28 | CASSHPWTSGRDYNEQFF | TGTGCCAGCAGTCATCCATGGACTAGCGGGAGGGACTACAATGAGCAGTTCTTC
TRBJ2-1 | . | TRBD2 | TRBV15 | CATRKGGLAGAHLFYNEQFF | TGTGCCACCAGGAAAGGTGGACTAGCGGGAGCCCATCTCTTCTACAATGAGCAGTTCTTC
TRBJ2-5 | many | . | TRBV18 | CASSPAGYWQETQYF | TGTGCCAGCTCACCAGCGGGATATTGGCAAGAGACCCAGTACTTC
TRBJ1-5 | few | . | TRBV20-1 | CSARVQGPGIGLDSISQPQHF | TGCAGTGCTAGAGTACAAGGACCCGGGATTGGATTGGATAGCATTAGTCAGCCCCAGCATTTT
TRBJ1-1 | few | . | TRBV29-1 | CSVGGVGEAFF | TGCAGCGTTGGAGGGGTAGGTGAAGCTTTCTTT
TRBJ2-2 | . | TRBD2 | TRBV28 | CASTESGGNTGELFF | TGTGCCAGCACCGAAAGCGGGGGGAACACCGGGGAGCTGTTTTTT
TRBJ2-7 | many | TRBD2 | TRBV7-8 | CASIPLAGAVWEQYF | TGTGCCAGCATCCCATTGGCGGGAGCTGTCTGGGAGCAGTACTTC
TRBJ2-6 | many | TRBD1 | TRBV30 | CAWRDRAGANVLTF | TGTGCCTGGAGGGACAGGGCTGGGGCCAACGTCCTGACTTTC
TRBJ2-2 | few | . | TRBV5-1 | CASSLASGLGAGELFF | TGCGCCAGCAGCTTGGCCTCGGGACTGGGGGCCGGGGAGCTGTTTTTT
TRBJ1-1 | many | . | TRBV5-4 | CASSGHLNTEAFF | TGTGCCAGCAGTGGACACTTGAACACTGAAGCTTTCTTT
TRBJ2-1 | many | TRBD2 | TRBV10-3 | CAISGSGSSLEQFF | TGTGCCATCAGTGGGAGCGGGAGTAGTCTTGAGCAGTTCTTC
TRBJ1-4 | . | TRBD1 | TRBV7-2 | CASSPGQGQNEKLFF | TGTGCCAGCAGCCCAGGACAGGGCCAAAATGAAAAACTGTTTTTT
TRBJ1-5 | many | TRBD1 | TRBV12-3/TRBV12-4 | CASSLALGQGNQPQHF | TGTGCCAGCAGTTTAGCGCTAGGACAGGGAAATCAGCCCCAGCATTTT
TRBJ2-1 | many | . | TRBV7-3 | CASSHTLTSSYNEQFF | TGTGCCAGCAGCCACACCTTGACTAGCTCCTACAATGAGCAGTTCTTC
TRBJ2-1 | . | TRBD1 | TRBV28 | CASSFGQGRNEQFF | TGTGCCAGCAGTTTCGGACAGGGGCGGAATGAGCAGTTCTTC
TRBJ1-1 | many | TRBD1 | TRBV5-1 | CASSLAKGTGTTEAFF | TGCGCCAGCAGCTTGGCCAAGGGGACAGGGACCACTGAAGCTTTCTTT
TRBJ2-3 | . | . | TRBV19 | CASSIEAGRDTQYF | TGTGCCAGTAGTATAGAAGCGGGCCGAGATACGCAGTATTTT
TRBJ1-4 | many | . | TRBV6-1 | CASRNPNEKLFF | TGTGCCAGCAGAAACCCTAACGAAAAACTGTTTTTT
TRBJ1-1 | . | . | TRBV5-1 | CASSFEGRGMTEAFF | TGCGCCAGCAGCTTTGAGGGCAGGGGCATGACTGAAGCTTTCTTT
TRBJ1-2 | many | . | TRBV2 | CAFRLNGYTF | TGTGCCTTTCGGCTGAATGGCTACACCTTC
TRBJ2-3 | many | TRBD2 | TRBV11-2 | CAIRAGLGTDTQYF | TGTGCCATCCGAGCGGGACTTGGCACAGATACGCAGTATTTT
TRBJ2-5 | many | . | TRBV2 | CASMAQETQYF | TGTGCCAGCATGGCGCAAGAGACCCAGTACTTC
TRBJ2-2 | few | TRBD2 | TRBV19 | CASTRLAGETGELFF | TGTGCCAGTACCAGACTAGCGGGTGAAACCGGGGAGCTGTTTTTT
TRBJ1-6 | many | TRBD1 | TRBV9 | CASSHGTGPSPLHF | TGTGCCAGCAGCCACGGGACAGGGCCTTCACCCCTCCACTTT
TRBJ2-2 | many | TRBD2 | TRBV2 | CASRHSVLAGSGELFF | TGTGCCAGCAGACATTCAGTACTAGCGGGATCCGGGGAGCTGTTTTTT
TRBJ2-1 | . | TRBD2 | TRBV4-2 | CASSHRGGYNEQFF | TGTGCCAGCAGCCATCGGGGGGGTTACAATGAGCAGTTCTTC
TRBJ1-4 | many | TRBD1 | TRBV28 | CASSDLGTVQSQLFF | TGTGCCAGCAGTGATCTTGGGACAGTCCAATCGCAACTGTTTTTT
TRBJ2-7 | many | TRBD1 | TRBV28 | CASSDRVRYYEQYF | TGTGCCAGCAGTGACAGGGTACGCTACTACGAGCAGTACTTC
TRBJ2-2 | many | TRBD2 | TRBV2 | CASSRLAGGSGGELFF | TGTGCCAGCAGCCGACTAGCGGGAGGTTCGGGCGGGGAGCTGTTTTTT